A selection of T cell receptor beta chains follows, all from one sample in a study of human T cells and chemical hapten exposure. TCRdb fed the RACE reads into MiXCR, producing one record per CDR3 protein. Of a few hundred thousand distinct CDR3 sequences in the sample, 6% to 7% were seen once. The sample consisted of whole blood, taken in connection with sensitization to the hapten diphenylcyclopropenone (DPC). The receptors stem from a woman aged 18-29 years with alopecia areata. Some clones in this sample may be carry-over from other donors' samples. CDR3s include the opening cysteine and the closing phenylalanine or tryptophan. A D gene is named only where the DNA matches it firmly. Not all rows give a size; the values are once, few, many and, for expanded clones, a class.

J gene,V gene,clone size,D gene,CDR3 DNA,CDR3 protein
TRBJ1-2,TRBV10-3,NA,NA,TGTGCCATTAGTGAAGTGTCAGGGAATGGCTACACCTTC,CAISEVSGNGYTF
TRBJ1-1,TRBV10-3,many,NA,TGTGCCATCAGTGAGTCTTATTGGGCTTTCTTT,CAISESYWAFF
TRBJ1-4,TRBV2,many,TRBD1,TGTGCCAGCAGTGAAGGGCCCGGGACAGAGAATGAAAAACTGTTTTTT,CASSEGPGTENEKLFF
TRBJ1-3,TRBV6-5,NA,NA,TGTGCCAGCAGTTACCTCCCCGGGGGAGTAGCTGGTGGAAACACCATATATTTT,CASSYLPGGVAGGNTIYF
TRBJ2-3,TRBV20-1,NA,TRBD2,TGCAGTGCTAGAGGTAGCGGGGGGTTAGATACGCAGTATTTT,CSARGSGGLDTQYF
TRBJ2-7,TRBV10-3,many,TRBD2,TGTGCCACCGACCCTGGCGGGAGAACTAGCGGGGGGTACTACGAGCAGTACTTC,CATDPGGRTSGGYYEQYF
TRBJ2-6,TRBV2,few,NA,TGTGCCAGCAGTGAAGACGTCGGGTTCTCTGGGGCCAACGTCCTGACTTTC,CASSEDVGFSGANVLTF
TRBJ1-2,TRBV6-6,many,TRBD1,TGTGCCAGCAGGAGCGGTGGACAGGGGAATGGCTACACCTTC,CASRSGGQGNGYTF
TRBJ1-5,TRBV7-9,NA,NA,TGTGCCAGCAGCGCTGGGGTTTCCAATCAGCCCCAGCATTTT,CASSAGVSNQPQHF
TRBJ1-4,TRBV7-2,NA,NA,TGTGCCAGCAGCTCTTACGTCGAAGAAAAACTGTTTTTT,CASSSYVEEKLFF
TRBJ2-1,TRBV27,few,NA,TGTGCCAGCAGTGCGCCTAGCGATCTTTACAATGAGCAGTTCTTC,CASSAPSDLYNEQFF
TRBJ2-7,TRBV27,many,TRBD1,TGTGCCAGCAGTTCTAGGACAGGAGAGCAGTACTTC,CASSSRTGEQYF
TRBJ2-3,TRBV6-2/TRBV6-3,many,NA,TGTGCCAGTAAACTAGCTGGAGAGGGAGATACGCAGTATTTT,CASKLAGEGDTQYF
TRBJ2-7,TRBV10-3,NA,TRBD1,TGTGCCATCAGCGCGACAGGGACCTACGAGCAGTACTTC,CAISATGTYEQYF
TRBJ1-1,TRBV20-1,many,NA,TGCAACTCATTTTCGGCAGAGAACACTGAAGCTTTCTTT,CNSFSAENTEAFF
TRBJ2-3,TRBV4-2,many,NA,TGTGCCAGCAGCCAAGATGGAGGTCGGGCGTTAAATACGCAGTATTTT,CASSQDGGRALNTQYF